This is a list of T cell receptor beta chains from one sample in a study of identifying expanded T cells in peripheral blood. Generated by immunoSEQ multiplex PCR, the TCRdb table keeps only in-frame clones and is missing some. The sample lists tens of thousands of clones; approximately 85% were seen once. The specimen was blood. The receptors were sampled from a person aged 18 to 75 in good health. The CDR3 runs from the conserved cysteine through the conserved F or W. The order of the fields is CDR3 length, D gene, V gene, J gene, clone size, CDR3 protein, CDR3 DNA. D genes are given only for firm matches. Size is stated for part of the rows, as once, few or many counts, or as a class when the clone is expanded.

CDR3 length: 14; D gene: .; V gene: TRBV5-1; J gene: TRBJ2-3; clone size: .; CDR3 protein: CASSPYVGETAQYF; CDR3 DNA: TGCGCCAGCAGCCCATATGTGGGGGAAACCGCCCAGTATTTT
CDR3 length: 13; D gene: .; V gene: TRBV7-2; J gene: TRBJ1-1; clone size: .; CDR3 protein: CASSLDSRSQAFF; CDR3 DNA: TGTGCCAGCAGCTTAGACAGTAGGTCACAAGCTTTCTTT
CDR3 length: 13; D gene: .; V gene: TRBV2; J gene: TRBJ1-2; clone size: .; CDR3 protein: CASSQNGVYGYTF; CDR3 DNA: TGTGCCAGCAGTCAAAACGGGGTTTATGGCTACACCTTC
CDR3 length: 13; D gene: .; V gene: TRBV4-3; J gene: TRBJ1-1; clone size: .; CDR3 protein: CASSHTVNTEAFF; CDR3 DNA: TGCGCCAGCAGCCATACAGTCAACACTGAAGCTTTCTTT
CDR3 length: 13; D gene: .; V gene: TRBV6-5; J gene: TRBJ1-2; clone size: .; CDR3 protein: CASSGTANYGYTF; CDR3 DNA: TGTGCCAGCAGTGGAACAGCTAACTATGGCTACACCTTC
CDR3 length: 15; D gene: TRBD1; V gene: TRBV5-1; J gene: TRBJ1-2; clone size: .; CDR3 protein: CASSLAGQVFYGYTF; CDR3 DNA: TGCGCCAGCAGCTTGGCGGGACAGGTTTTTTATGGCTACACCTTC
CDR3 length: 14; D gene: .; V gene: TRBV6-1; J gene: TRBJ1-2; clone size: once; CDR3 protein: CASSEFVRKNGYTF; CDR3 DNA: TGTGCCAGCAGCGAGTTTGTTCGGAAAAATGGCTACACCTTC
CDR3 length: 17; D gene: .; V gene: TRBV4-3; J gene: TRBJ2-1; clone size: .; CDR3 protein: CASSQDFGGAGYNEQFF; CDR3 DNA: TGCGCCAGCAGCCAAGATTTTGGGGGGGCCGGGTACAATGAGCAGTTCTTC
CDR3 length: 16; D gene: TRBD1; V gene: TRBV6-1; J gene: TRBJ1-2; clone size: .; CDR3 protein: CASSEHSTGVPYGYTF; CDR3 DNA: TGTGCCAGCAGTGAACACAGCACAGGGGTTCCCTATGGCTACACCTTC
CDR3 length: 14; D gene: .; V gene: TRBV4-2; J gene: TRBJ1-2; clone size: .; CDR3 protein: CASSQADAGYGYTF; CDR3 DNA: TGTGCCAGCAGCCAGGCCGACGCCGGATATGGCTACACCTTC
CDR3 length: 14; D gene: .; V gene: TRBV5-6; J gene: TRBJ1-5; clone size: .; CDR3 protein: CASNMRGLHQPQHF; CDR3 DNA: TGTGCCAGCAACATGAGGGGGTTACATCAGCCCCAGCATTTT
CDR3 length: 14; D gene: .; V gene: TRBV5-1; J gene: TRBJ1-1; clone size: .; CDR3 protein: CASSPSIMNTEAFF; CDR3 DNA: TGCGCCAGCAGTCCCAGCATCATGAACACTGAAGCTTTCTTT
CDR3 length: 15; D gene: .; V gene: TRBV7-2; J gene: TRBJ2-7; clone size: .; CDR3 protein: CASSYNRDNSYEQYF; CDR3 DNA: TGTGCCAGCAGCTACAACCGGGACAATTCCTACGAGCAGTACTTC
CDR3 length: 14; D gene: .; V gene: TRBV5-1; J gene: TRBJ1-2; clone size: few; CDR3 protein: CASSSLGAAYGYTF; CDR3 DNA: TGCGCCAGCAGCTCCCTTGGGGCAGCTTATGGCTACACCTTC
CDR3 length: 13; D gene: .; V gene: TRBV7-3; J gene: TRBJ1-2; clone size: .; CDR3 protein: CASSLTKGDGYTF; CDR3 DNA: TGTGCCAGCAGCTTAACGAAGGGGGATGGCTACACCTTC
CDR3 length: 14; D gene: .; V gene: TRBV5-1; J gene: TRBJ1-1; clone size: .; CDR3 protein: CASSPTRQATEAFF; CDR3 DNA: TGCGCCAGCAGCCCTACCAGACAGGCGACTGAAGCTTTCTTT
CDR3 length: 13; D gene: .; V gene: TRBV2; J gene: TRBJ1-5; clone size: .; CDR3 protein: CASSERGQGPQHF; CDR3 DNA: TGTGCCAGCAGTGAGAGGGGCCAGGGGCCCCAGCATTTT
CDR3 length: 15; D gene: .; V gene: TRBV7-2; J gene: TRBJ2-5; clone size: .; CDR3 protein: CASSLAGNGQETQYF; CDR3 DNA: TGTGCCAGCAGCTTAGCGGGGAACGGGCAAGAGACCCAGTACTTC
CDR3 length: 16; D gene: TRBD1; V gene: TRBV27; J gene: TRBJ2-3; clone size: .; CDR3 protein: CASSPGQKEITDTQYF; CDR3 DNA: TGTGCCAGCAGTCCGGGACAGAAAGAGATCACAGATACGCAGTATTTT
CDR3 length: 14; D gene: TRBD1; V gene: TRBV13; J gene: TRBJ2-1; clone size: once; CDR3 protein: CASSLGDYGGQGIF; CDR3 DNA: TGTGCCAGCAGCTTAGGGGATTATGGAGGACAGGGGATCTTC
CDR3 length: 16; D gene: .; V gene: TRBV28; J gene: TRBJ1-5; clone size: .; CDR3 protein: CASTFQGSRNNQPQHF; CDR3 DNA: TGTGCCAGCACCTTTCAGGGTTCTAGAAACAATCAGCCCCAGCATTTT
CDR3 length: 16; D gene: TRBD2; V gene: TRBV4-3; J gene: TRBJ2-3; clone size: .; CDR3 protein: CASSVLAGSSTDTQYF; CDR3 DNA: TGCGCCAGCAGCGTGCTAGCGGGGAGTAGCACAGATACGCAGTATTTT
CDR3 length: 16; D gene: .; V gene: TRBV30; J gene: TRBJ2-6; clone size: .; CDR3 protein: CAWSGTYMSGANVLTF; CDR3 DNA: TGTGCCTGGAGTGGGACCTATATGTCTGGGGCCAACGTCCTGACTTTC
CDR3 length: 13; D gene: .; V gene: TRBV18; J gene: TRBJ1-2; clone size: .; CDR3 protein: CASSPTDKYGYTF; CDR3 DNA: TGTGCCAGCTCACCTACAGACAAGTATGGCTACACCTTC
CDR3 length: 16; D gene: .; V gene: TRBV25-1; J gene: TRBJ1-5; clone size: .; CDR3 protein: CASSECAVRIDQPQHF; CDR3 DNA: TGTGCCAGCAGTGAATGTGCGGTGAGGATTGATCAGCCCCAGCATTTT
CDR3 length: 13; D gene: .; V gene: TRBV7-9; J gene: TRBJ1-5; clone size: .; CDR3 protein: CASSFESTQPQHF; CDR3 DNA: TGTGCCAGCAGCTTCGAATCTACCCAGCCCCAGCATTTT
CDR3 length: 15; D gene: .; V gene: TRBV6-5; J gene: TRBJ2-6; clone size: .; CDR3 protein: CASSLGGGGANVLTF; CDR3 DNA: TGTGCCAGCAGTCTCGGGGGCGGCGGGGCCAACGTCCTGACTTTC
CDR3 length: 14; D gene: .; V gene: TRBV9; J gene: TRBJ1-1; clone size: .; CDR3 protein: CASSVDRAGAEAFF; CDR3 DNA: TGTGCCAGCAGCGTAGACAGGGCTGGGGCTGAAGCTTTCTTT
CDR3 length: 15; D gene: .; V gene: TRBV30; J gene: TRBJ1-5; clone size: few; CDR3 protein: CAWSRFGAVNQPQHF; CDR3 DNA: TGTGCCTGGAGTAGGTTCGGGGCCGTCAATCAGCCCCAGCATTTT
CDR3 length: 13; D gene: .; V gene: TRBV5-1; J gene: TRBJ1-3; clone size: .; CDR3 protein: CASSLVFGNTIYF; CDR3 DNA: TGCGCCAGCAGCTTGGTTTTTGGAAACACCATATATTTT
CDR3 length: 12; D gene: .; V gene: TRBV7-2; J gene: TRBJ2-5; clone size: .; CDR3 protein: CASSLGRGTQYF; CDR3 DNA: TGTGCCAGCAGCTTGGGGCGAGGGACCCAGTACTTC
CDR3 length: 16; D gene: .; V gene: TRBV11-2; J gene: TRBJ2-1; clone size: .; CDR3 protein: CASSFSPASDDNEQFF; CDR3 DNA: TGTGCCAGCAGCTTTTCCCCCGCGAGTGACGACAATGAGCAGTTCTTC
CDR3 length: 15; D gene: TRBD1; V gene: TRBV9; J gene: TRBJ1-6; clone size: .; CDR3 protein: CASSVSQDRTSPLHF; CDR3 DNA: TGTGCCAGCAGCGTAAGTCAGGACAGGACTTCACCCCTCCACTTT
CDR3 length: 14; D gene: TRBD1; V gene: TRBV2; J gene: TRBJ2-3; clone size: once; CDR3 protein: CASVRTGATDTQYF; CDR3 DNA: TGTGCCAGCGTGAGGACAGGAGCTACAGATACGCAGTATTTT
CDR3 length: 13; D gene: TRBD1; V gene: TRBV10-1; J gene: TRBJ2-2; clone size: .; CDR3 protein: CASSLTGTGELFF; CDR3 DNA: TGCGCCAGCAGCTTGACAGGGACCGGGGAGCTGTTTTTT
CDR3 length: 15; D gene: .; V gene: TRBV6-5; J gene: TRBJ1-1; clone size: .; CDR3 protein: CASSYSIGGNTEAFF; CDR3 DNA: TGTGCCAGCAGTTACTCGATCGGAGGGAACACTGAAGCTTTCTTT
CDR3 length: 16; D gene: TRBD1; V gene: TRBV11-2; J gene: TRBJ2-2; clone size: .; CDR3 protein: CASSLVPGTALKGLFF; CDR3 DNA: TGTGCCAGCAGCTTAGTACCCGGGACAGCTCTAAAGGGGCTGTTTTTT
CDR3 length: 16; D gene: .; V gene: TRBV11-2; J gene: TRBJ1-3; clone size: .; CDR3 protein: CASSLWRLSSGNTIYF; CDR3 DNA: TGTGCCAGCAGCTTATGGCGGTTATCCTCTGGAAACACCATATATTTT
CDR3 length: 16; D gene: .; V gene: TRBV19; J gene: TRBJ2-3; clone size: .; CDR3 protein: CASSIDYGEHRDLQYF; CDR3 DNA: TGTGCCAGTAGTATAGATTACGGCGAACACAGGGACCTGCAGTATTTT
CDR3 length: 14; D gene: .; V gene: TRBV11-3; J gene: TRBJ1-2; clone size: .; CDR3 protein: CASSALRDRYGYTF; CDR3 DNA: TGTGCCAGCAGTGCTTTACGGGACCGCTATGGCTACACCTTC
CDR3 length: 14; D gene: TRBD1; V gene: TRBV11-1; J gene: TRBJ1-6; clone size: .; CDR3 protein: CASSITGAASPLHF; CDR3 DNA: TGTGCCAGCAGCATTACAGGGGCCGCTTCACCCCTCCACTTT
CDR3 length: 12; D gene: .; V gene: TRBV19; J gene: TRBJ1-4; clone size: .; CDR3 protein: CASSIGGKKLFF; CDR3 DNA: TGTGCCAGTAGTATTGGGGGCAAAAAACTGTTTTTT
CDR3 length: 14; D gene: .; V gene: TRBV6-6; J gene: TRBJ2-7; clone size: .; CDR3 protein: CASQVDLLSYEQYF; CDR3 DNA: TGTGCCAGCCAGGTGGATTTACTAAGCTACGAGCAGTACTTC
CDR3 length: 15; D gene: TRBD1; V gene: TRBV19; J gene: TRBJ1-2; clone size: once; CDR3 protein: CASSLWDSLNYGYTF; CDR3 DNA: TGTGCCAGTAGCTTGTGGGACAGTTTAAACTATGGCTACACCTTC
CDR3 length: 13; D gene: .; V gene: TRBV5-6; J gene: TRBJ1-1; clone size: .; CDR3 protein: CASSQGSDGEAFF; CDR3 DNA: TGTGCCAGCAGCCAAGGGTCAGACGGTGAAGCTTTCTTT
CDR3 length: 14; D gene: TRBD1; V gene: TRBV14; J gene: TRBJ1-4; clone size: .; CDR3 protein: CASSTGQTNEKLFF; CDR3 DNA: TGTGCCAGCAGCACGGGACAGACTAATGAAAAACTGTTTTTT
CDR3 length: 14; D gene: TRBD1; V gene: TRBV6-1; J gene: TRBJ1-1; clone size: few; CDR3 protein: CASSDRTGRTEAFF; CDR3 DNA: TGTGCCAGCAGTGACCGGACAGGGAGGACTGAAGCTTTCTTT
CDR3 length: 13; D gene: .; V gene: TRBV7-3; J gene: TRBJ2-2; clone size: .; CDR3 protein: CASSLGAVGELFF; CDR3 DNA: TGTGCCAGCAGCTTGGGCGCTGTCGGGGAGCTGTTTTTT
CDR3 length: 18; D gene: .; V gene: TRBV19; J gene: TRBJ1-2; clone size: .; CDR3 protein: CASSTVSRQGLRLWSYTF; CDR3 DNA: TGTGCCAGTAGTACAGTATCGCGGCAGGGCCTCAGATTATGGAGCTACACCTTC
CDR3 length: 15; D gene: TRBD1; V gene: TRBV10-3; J gene: TRBJ2-7; clone size: .; CDR3 protein: CAISAGTGGTYEQYF; CDR3 DNA: TGTGCCATCAGTGCAGGGACAGGGGGGACCTACGAGCAGTACTTC
CDR3 length: 17; D gene: .; V gene: TRBV18; J gene: TRBJ1-6; clone size: .; CDR3 protein: CASSPSRSSSYNSPLHF; CDR3 DNA: TGTGCCAGCTCACCATCACGTTCGAGCTCCTATAATTCACCCCTCCACTTT
CDR3 length: 15; D gene: TRBD1; V gene: TRBV27; J gene: TRBJ1-2; clone size: .; CDR3 protein: CASSLSGQGAFGYTF; CDR3 DNA: TGTGCCAGCAGTTTATCAGGACAGGGGGCTTTCGGCTACACCTTC
CDR3 length: 16; D gene: .; V gene: TRBV7-2; J gene: TRBJ2-5; clone size: .; CDR3 protein: CASSTPPSMTVGTQYF; CDR3 DNA: TGTGCCAGCAGCACCCCCCCCTCTATGACGGTTGGGACCCAGTACTTC